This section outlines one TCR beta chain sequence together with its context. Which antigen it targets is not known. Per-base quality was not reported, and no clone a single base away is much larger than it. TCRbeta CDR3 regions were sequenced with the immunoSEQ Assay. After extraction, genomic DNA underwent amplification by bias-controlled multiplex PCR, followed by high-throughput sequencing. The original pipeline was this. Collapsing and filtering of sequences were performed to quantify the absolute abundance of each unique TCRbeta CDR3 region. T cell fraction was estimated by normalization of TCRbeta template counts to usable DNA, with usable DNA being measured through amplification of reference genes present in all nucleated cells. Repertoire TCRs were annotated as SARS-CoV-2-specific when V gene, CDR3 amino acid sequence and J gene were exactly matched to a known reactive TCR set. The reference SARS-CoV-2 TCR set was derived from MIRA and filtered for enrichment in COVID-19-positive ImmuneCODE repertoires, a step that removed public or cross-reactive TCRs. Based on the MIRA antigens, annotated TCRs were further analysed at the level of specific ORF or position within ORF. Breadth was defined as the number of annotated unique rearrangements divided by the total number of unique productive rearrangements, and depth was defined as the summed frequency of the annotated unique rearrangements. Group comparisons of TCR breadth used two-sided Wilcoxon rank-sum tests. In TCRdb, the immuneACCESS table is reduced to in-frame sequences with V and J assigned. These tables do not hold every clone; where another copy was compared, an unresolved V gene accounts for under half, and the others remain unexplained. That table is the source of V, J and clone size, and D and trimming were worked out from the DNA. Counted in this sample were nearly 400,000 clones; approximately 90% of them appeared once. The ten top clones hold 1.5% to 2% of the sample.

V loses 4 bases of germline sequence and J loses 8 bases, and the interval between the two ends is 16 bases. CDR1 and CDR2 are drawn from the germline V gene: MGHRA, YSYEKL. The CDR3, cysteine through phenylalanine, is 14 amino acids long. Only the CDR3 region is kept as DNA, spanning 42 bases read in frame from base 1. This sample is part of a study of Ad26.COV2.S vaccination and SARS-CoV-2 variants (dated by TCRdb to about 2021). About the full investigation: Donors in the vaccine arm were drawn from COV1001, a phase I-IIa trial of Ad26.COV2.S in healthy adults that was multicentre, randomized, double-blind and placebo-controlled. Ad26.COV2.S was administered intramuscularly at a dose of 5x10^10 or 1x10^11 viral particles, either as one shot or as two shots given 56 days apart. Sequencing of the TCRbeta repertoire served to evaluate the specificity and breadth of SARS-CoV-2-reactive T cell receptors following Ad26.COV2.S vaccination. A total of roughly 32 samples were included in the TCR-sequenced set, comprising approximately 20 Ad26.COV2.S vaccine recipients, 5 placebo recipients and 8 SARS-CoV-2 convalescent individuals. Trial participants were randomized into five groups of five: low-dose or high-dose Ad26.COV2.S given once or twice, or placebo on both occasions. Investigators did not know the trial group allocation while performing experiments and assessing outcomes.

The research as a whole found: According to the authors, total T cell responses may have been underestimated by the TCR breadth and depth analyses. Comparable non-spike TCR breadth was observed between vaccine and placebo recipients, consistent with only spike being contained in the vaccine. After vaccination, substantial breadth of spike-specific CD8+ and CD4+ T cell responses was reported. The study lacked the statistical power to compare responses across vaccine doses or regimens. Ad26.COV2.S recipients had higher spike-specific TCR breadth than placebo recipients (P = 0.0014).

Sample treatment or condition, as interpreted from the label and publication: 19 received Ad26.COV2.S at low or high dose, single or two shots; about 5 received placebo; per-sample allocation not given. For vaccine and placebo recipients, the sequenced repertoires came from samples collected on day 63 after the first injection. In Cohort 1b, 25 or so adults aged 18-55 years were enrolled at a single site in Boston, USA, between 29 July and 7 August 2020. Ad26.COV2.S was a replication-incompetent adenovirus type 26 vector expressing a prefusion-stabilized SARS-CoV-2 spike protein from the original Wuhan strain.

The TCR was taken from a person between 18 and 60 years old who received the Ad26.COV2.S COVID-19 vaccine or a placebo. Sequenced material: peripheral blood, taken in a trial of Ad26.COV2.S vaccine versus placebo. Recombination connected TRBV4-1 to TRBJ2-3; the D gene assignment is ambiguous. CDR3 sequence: CASSLRWGQGTQYF. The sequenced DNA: TGCGCCAGCAGCCTTCGGTGGGGTCAAGGTACGCAGTATTTT.